This TCR beta chain comes out of a study of PD-1 blockade in classical Hodgkin lymphoma. V shed 2 bases and J shed 1 base, with 24 bases lying between them. CDR1 MNHEY and CDR2 SMNVEV come from the germline V gene (reference sequence). The CDR3 consists of 20 residues. Points on this clone: Its antigen is as yet unknown.

Here immunoSEQ multiplex PCR was the method, and the copy in TCRdb shows in-frame clones only, minus some. The sample lists 45,000 to 50,000 clones; 80% were seen once. Relapse after autologous stem cell transplantation occurred in every patient, and brentuximab vedotin exposure varied. General study findings and limits: A significant rise in TCR diversity was seen by C4D1 for CD4+ cells but not for CD8+ cells.

This TCR derives from a human donor with classical Hodgkin lymphoma. Source: peripheral blood mononuclear cells (PBMCs), taken before the second cycle of nivolumab. The V call is TRBV27, the J call TRBJ1-5, with D possibly being TRBD1 (6 bases). The CDR3, as DNA: TGTGCCAGCAGTTTAAGCAGGCCAGGGGAGTCTGCCCGAAGCAATCAGCCCCAGCATTTT. As protein: CASSLSRPGESARSNQPQHF.